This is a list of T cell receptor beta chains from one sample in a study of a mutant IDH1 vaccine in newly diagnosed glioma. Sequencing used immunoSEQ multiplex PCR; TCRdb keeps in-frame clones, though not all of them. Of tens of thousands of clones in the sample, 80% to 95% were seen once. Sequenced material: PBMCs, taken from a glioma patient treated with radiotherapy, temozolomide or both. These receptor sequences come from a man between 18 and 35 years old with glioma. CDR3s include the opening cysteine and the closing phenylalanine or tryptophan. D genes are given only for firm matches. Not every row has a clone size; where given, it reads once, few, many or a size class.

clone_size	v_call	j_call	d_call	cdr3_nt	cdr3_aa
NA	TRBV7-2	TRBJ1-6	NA	TGTGCCAGCAGCGGCACAGGGAACAATTCACCCCTCCACTTT	CASSGTGNNSPLHF
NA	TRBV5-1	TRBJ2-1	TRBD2	TGCGCCAGCAGCCAGGGACTAGCGGGCTATGAGCAGTTCTTC	CASSQGLAGYEQFF
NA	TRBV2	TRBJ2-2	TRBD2	TGTGCCAGCCGTACTAGCGGGAGTGCCGCCGGGGAGCTGTTTTTT	CASRTSGSAAGELFF
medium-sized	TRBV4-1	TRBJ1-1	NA	TGCGCCAGCAGCCAAGATGGGCAGGGGATGACTGAAGCTTTCTTT	CASSQDGQGMTEAFF
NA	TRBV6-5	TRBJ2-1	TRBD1	TGTGCCAGCAGTTACCGGACAGGAGGCAATGAGCAGTTCTTC	CASSYRTGGNEQFF
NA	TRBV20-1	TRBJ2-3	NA	TGCAGTGCTAGAACCACAGATACGCAGTATTTT	CSARTTDTQYF
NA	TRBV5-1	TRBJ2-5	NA	TGCGCCAGCAGCTTGGGGACACTGACACAAGAGACCCAGTACTTC	CASSLGTLTQETQYF
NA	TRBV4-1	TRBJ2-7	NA	TGCGCCAGCAGCCAAGAGAATGGGGGCGAGCAGTACTTC	CASSQENGGEQYF
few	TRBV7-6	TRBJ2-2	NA	TGTGCCAGCAGCTTAATTGGGAAACAGGGGAGGACCGGGGAGCTGTTTTTT	CASSLIGKQGRTGELFF
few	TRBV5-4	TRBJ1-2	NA	TGTGCCAGCAGCTTGCCCTCACTGGGGGGCTACACCTTC	CASSLPSLGGYTF
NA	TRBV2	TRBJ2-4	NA	TGTGCCAGCAGTGTGACACTCACTGGAAGAAACATTCAGTACTTC	CASSVTLTGRNIQYF
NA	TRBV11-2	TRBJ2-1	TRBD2	TGTGCCAGCAGCCACCGACTAGCGGGAGCGAATGAGCAGTTCTTC	CASSHRLAGANEQFF
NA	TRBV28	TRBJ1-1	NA	TGTGCCAGCAGAGGACAAGGATCGAACACTGAAGCTTTCTTT	CASRGQGSNTEAFF
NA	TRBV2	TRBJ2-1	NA	TGTGCCAGCACCCAAAGCGGTGTGGAGCAGTTCTTC	CASTQSGVEQFF
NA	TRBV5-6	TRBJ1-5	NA	TGTGCCAGCAGCTTGTTTGTGCCGGCCAATCAGCCCCAGCATTTT	CASSLFVPANQPQHF
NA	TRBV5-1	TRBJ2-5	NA	TGCGCCAGCAGGGTGGGGATCGAGACCCAGTACTTC	CASRVGIETQYF
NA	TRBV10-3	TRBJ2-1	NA	TGTGCCATCAGTGAGTCCCCGCTGGCCGACAATGAGCAGTTCTTC	CAISESPLADNEQFF
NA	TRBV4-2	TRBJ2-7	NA	TGTGCCAGCAGCGGAAATACGTACGAGCAGTACTTC	CASSGNTYEQYF
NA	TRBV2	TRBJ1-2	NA	TGTGCCAGCAGAGAGAAGAAGCATCGGGGGTATGGCTACACCTTC	CASREKKHRGYGYTF
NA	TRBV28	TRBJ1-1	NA	TGTGCCAGCAGTTTGGAGGGCCTCGGGGCTTTCTTT	CASSLEGLGAFF
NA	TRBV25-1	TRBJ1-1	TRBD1	TGTGCCAGCAGAGGACAGGGGGGGAACACTGAAGCTTTCTTT	CASRGQGGNTEAFF
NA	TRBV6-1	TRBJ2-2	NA	TGTGCCAGCAGCGTGGGAGGTGACACCGGGGAGCTGTTTTTT	CASSVGGDTGELFF
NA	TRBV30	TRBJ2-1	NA	TGTGCCTGGAGTCCCGCTCCGGCGGATGAGCAGTTCTTC	CAWSPAPADEQFF
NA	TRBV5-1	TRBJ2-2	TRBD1	TGCGCCAGCAGGGACAGGGTCGCCGGGGAGCTGTTTTTT	CASRDRVAGELFF
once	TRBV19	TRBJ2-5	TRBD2	TGTGCCAGTAGTCCAACTAGCGGACTACCCCAAGAGACCCAGTACTTC	CASSPTSGLPQETQYF
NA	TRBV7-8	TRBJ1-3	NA	TGTGCCAGCAGCTTAGATTCTTCGGAGAGTATATATTTT	CASSLDSSESIYF
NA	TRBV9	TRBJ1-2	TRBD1	TGTGCCAGCAGCGTAGACCCTACAGGGGGCGGTTATGGCTACACCTTC	CASSVDPTGGGYGYTF
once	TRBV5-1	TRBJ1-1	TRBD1	TGCGCCAGCGGAGGACAGGGGGCGGACACTGAAGCTTTCTTT	CASGGQGADTEAFF
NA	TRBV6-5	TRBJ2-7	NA	TGTGCCAGCAGCAACCGACTCTACGAGCAGTACTTC	CASSNRLYEQYF
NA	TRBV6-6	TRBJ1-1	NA	TGTGCCAGCAGTTACATGGGGGATGAGACTGAAGCTTTCTTT	CASSYMGDETEAFF
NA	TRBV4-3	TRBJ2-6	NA	TGCGCCAGCAGCCAAGATCGAGGAACAGGAGTGAGTGGGGCCAACGTCCTGACTTTC	CASSQDRGTGVSGANVLTF
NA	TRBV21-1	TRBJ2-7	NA	TGTGCCAGCAGCCCCCTGGGGCAGGGGGCGGGCGAGCAGTACTTC	CASSPLGQGAGEQYF
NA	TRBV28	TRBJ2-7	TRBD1	TGTGCCAGCAGTGGCACGACAGGGAAACACTACGAGCAGTACTTC	CASSGTTGKHYEQYF
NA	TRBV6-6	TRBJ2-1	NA	TGTGCCAGCAGTTACTGGGGAGCGGATGACAATGAGCAGTTCTTC	CASSYWGADDNEQFF
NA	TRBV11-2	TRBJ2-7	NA	TGTGCCAGCAGTACAGACACCCACTACGAGCAGTACTTC	CASSTDTHYEQYF
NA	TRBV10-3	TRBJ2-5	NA	TGTGCCATCAGTGAGTCCGAGGGGGAGACCCAGTACTTC	CAISESEGETQYF
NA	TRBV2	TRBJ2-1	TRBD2	TGTGCCAGCAGTGAGACTAGCGGGGCTTACTACAATGAGCAGTTCTTC	CASSETSGAYYNEQFF
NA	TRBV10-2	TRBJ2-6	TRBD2	TGCGCCGCCCAAGTCACTAGCGGGAGAGATACTGGGGCCAACGTCCTGACTTTC	CAAQVTSGRDTGANVLTF
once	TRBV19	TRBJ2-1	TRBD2	TGTGCCAGTAGCCTGAACGCGGGAGGGCGCAATGAGCAGTTCTTC	CASSLNAGGRNEQFF
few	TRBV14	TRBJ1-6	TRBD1	TGTGCCAGCAGCCATAGGGACAGGAAGGCCTCACCCCTCCACTTT	CASSHRDRKASPLHF
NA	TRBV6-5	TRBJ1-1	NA	TGTGCCAGCAGTATTTCTAAGGGGGTGAACACTGAAGCTTTCTTT	CASSISKGVNTEAFF
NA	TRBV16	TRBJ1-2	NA	TGTGCCAGCAGCCAATCGCAAGTCAGCGCAGGTGGCTACACCTTC	CASSQSQVSAGGYTF
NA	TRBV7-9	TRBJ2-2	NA	TGTGCCAGCAGCACACAGGGGAACACCGGGGAGCTGTTTTTT	CASSTQGNTGELFF
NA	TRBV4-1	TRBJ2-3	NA	TGCGCCAGCAGCCAAGTGGCTAGCGAAACAGATACGCAGTATTTT	CASSQVASETDTQYF
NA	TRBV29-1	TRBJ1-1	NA	TGCAGCGTTGGCTCTTGGGGGGGAGGGACTGAAGCTTTCTTT	CSVGSWGGGTEAFF
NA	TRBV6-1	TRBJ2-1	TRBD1	TGTGCCAGCAGTTCCGGACAGGCCCTCAATGAGCAGTTCTTC	CASSSGQALNEQFF
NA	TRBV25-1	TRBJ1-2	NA	TGTGCCAGCAGTGAGTCACAGGGTTTTGGCTACACCTTC	CASSESQGFGYTF
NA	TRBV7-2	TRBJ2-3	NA	TGTGCCAGCAGCTTGGGGCGCACAGATACGCAGTATTTT	CASSLGRTDTQYF
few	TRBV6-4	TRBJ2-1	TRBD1	TGTGCCAGCAGTGACTCACAGGGGAGTGGGAATGAGCAGTTCTTC	CASSDSQGSGNEQFF
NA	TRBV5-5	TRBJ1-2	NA	TGTGCCAGCAGCCCACAGGGTGGTGGCTACACCTTC	CASSPQGGGYTF
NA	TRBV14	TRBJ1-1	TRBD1	TGTGCCAGCAGCCAAACAGGGGCAAGGAACACTGAAGCTTTCTTT	CASSQTGARNTEAFF
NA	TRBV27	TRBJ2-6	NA	TGTGCCAGCAGTTTATCGTACGCAGCGCATAGCTCTGGGGCCAACGTCCTGACTTTC	CASSLSYAAHSSGANVLTF
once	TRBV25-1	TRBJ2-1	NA	TGTGCCAGCAGTGAAACGAACAATGAGCAGTTCTTC	CASSETNNEQFF
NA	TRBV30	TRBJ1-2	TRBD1	TGTGCCTGGAGTCCCGGGACAGGGGGAGGCTACACCTTC	CAWSPGTGGGYTF
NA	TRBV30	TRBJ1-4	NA	TGTGCCTGGAGTTCAGGGGTTGGGACTAATGAAAAACTGTTTTTT	CAWSSGVGTNEKLFF